Below are 8 T cell receptor beta chains sequenced from a single sample in a study of blood T cells in healthy people across ages. Then a second PCR, running roughly 7 to 11 cycles, was carried out with a sample-barcoded 5' primer and a J-beta primer mix. A single record per CDR3 protein comes from TCRdb applying MiXCR to the 5' RACE reads. Of roughly 1.5 million distinct CDR3 sequences listed, about 45% are singletons. Sequenced material: blood. These receptors were collected from a woman under 30 in good health.

The V and J genes are TRBV5-6 and TRBJ1-2; D is possibly TRBD1 (6 bases). The CDR3 sequence is 14 residues long. V was pared by 2 bases and J by 5 bases, with 13 bases between. From germline, CDR1 is SGHDT and CDR2 YYEEEE. CDR3 residues: CASSLYPGAYGYTF. The CDR3, as DNA: TGTGCCAGCAGCTTATATCCAGGGGCTTATGGCTACACCTTC. Looking up the rest from reference TRBV5-6 and TRBJ1-2 gives the full variable domain: DAGVTQSPTHLIKTRGQQVTLRCSPKSGHDTVSWYQQALGQGPQFIFQYYEEEERQRGNFPDRFSGHQFPNYSSELNVNALLLGDSALYLCASSLYPGAYGYTFGSGTRLTVV.

The chain uses TRBV7-9 and TRBJ2-1; 9 bases agree with TRBD2. This CDR3 region has 17 residues. Trimming took 4 bases from V and 2 from J; bases not matched to a gene: 9. In germline, CDR1 is SEHNR, CDR2 FQNEAQ (reference sequence). The DNA for the CDR3 is TGTGCCAGCAGCTCCCCCCAGCTAGCGGGACCCTACAATGAGCAGTTCTTC. This codes for CASSSPQLAGPYNEQFF.

This clonotype was seen just once. At one of its ends the junction is not consistent with the germline gene, which may arise from a read error. The chain is built from TRBV7-2 and TRBJ1-4; D perhaps matches TRBD1 (6 bases). The CDR3 covers 15 residues. The germline V gene encodes CDR1 SGHTA and CDR2 FQGNSA. CDR3 nucleotides: TGTGCCAGCAGCTTATCCCCGGGGACAAATGAAAAACCGTTTTTT. Translation gives CASSLSPGTNEKPFF.

This clonotype was observed a few times. This sequence joins TRBV20-1 and TRBJ2-3; D is unresolved. Germline CDR1 DFQATT, CDR2 SNEGSKA (reference sequence). The V end was cut by 0 bases, the J end by 1 base, with 5 bases between. The CDR3 is 13 residues long. The CDR3: CSARDFRTDTQYF. CDR3 bases: TGCAGTGCTAGAGATTTTCGCACAGATACGCAGTATTTT.

The chain recombines TRBV20-1 with TRBJ1-2, with unresolved D. V lost 5 bases and J lost 0, with 10 bases in between. Germline V CDR1 and CDR2: DFQATT, SNEGSKA (reference sequence). The length of the CDR3 is 13 residues. This chain's CDR3 is CSAPRGANYGYTF. As DNA, the CDR3 is TGCAGTGCTCCCCGGGGAGCTAACTATGGCTACACCTTC.

The J gene is TRBJ2-7, the V gene TRBV6-2 or TRBV6-3; 10 nucleotides line up with TRBD1. Germline CDR1 reads MNHEY; CDR2 reads SVGEGT. The CDR3 spans 17 residues. The V segment lost 10 bases and the J segment 6 bases; nucleotides outside the gene matches: 21. The CDR3, as DNA: TGTGCCACCCGGCCCCTGAGAAGCGGGACAGGGGTTTGCGAGCAGTACTTC. This sequence encodes CATRPLRSGTGVCEQYF.

This clonotype was observed a few times. The J gene is TRBJ1-2, the V gene TRBV9; no clear D. This CDR3 spans 12 amino acids. Trimming removed 4 bases at V and 4 bases at J, with 8 bases between. The germline CDR1 and CDR2 sequences are SGDLS and YYNGEE. The CDR3: CASSPRAYGYTF. Written as DNA, the CDR3 is TGTGCCAGCAGCCCGAGAGCCTATGGCTACACCTTC.

The J gene is TRBJ1-6, the V gene TRBV20-1, with 8 positions matching TRBD1. V was clipped by 0 bases and J by 7 bases; unmatched bases: 5. There are 15 residues in the CDR3. Germline V CDR1 and CDR2: DFQATT, SNEGSKA (reference sequence). The CDR3 bases are TGCAGTGCTAGAGATCCCAGGGGGCCAAATTCACCCCTCCACTTT. Encoded protein: CSARDPRGPNSPLHF.